The 4 T cell receptor beta chains below all came from one sample that was sequenced in a study of PD-L1 blockade in urothelial cancer. Stated time point: peripheral blood 6 weeks after treatment start. Libraries were prepared by immunoSEQ multiplex PCR; TCRdb keeps only in-frame clonotypes and omits some of them. The sample shows some 51,000 clones, 88% of them seen only once. The starting material was PBMCs, obtained around atezolizumab (anti-PD-L1) treatment. The origin of the receptors is a man between 60 and 70 years old with urothelial cancer.

The rearrangement uses TRBV9 and TRBJ2-2; D ambiguous. V was shortened by 0 bases and J by 6 bases, with 9 bases between the two germline ends. This CDR3 is built from 14 residues. The germline gives CDR1 SGDLS, CDR2 YYNGEE. This CDR3 reads CASSVVSSSGELFF. DNA of the CDR3: TGTGCCAGCAGCGTAGTTTCTAGTTCCGGGGAGCTGTTTTTT.

This clone was seen just once. The chain carries TRBV11-2 and TRBJ2-7; possibly TRBD2 for D (6 bases). Germline lookup yields CDR1 SGHAT and CDR2 FQNNGV. With 3 bases removed from V and 1 base from J, the gap between germline ends came to 22 bases. The CDR3 covers 18 residues. The chain's CDR3 is CASSFNGGGFVSSYEQYF. In DNA, the CDR3 is TGTGCCAGCAGCTTTAACGGGGGTGGGTTTGTGAGTTCCTACGAGCAGTACTTC.

The gene calls are TRBV4-3 and TRBJ2-1; 7 nucleotides match TRBD2. With V trimmed by 0 bases and J by 0 bases, 11 bases remained unmatched. Germline V gives CDR1 LGHNA, CDR2 YSLEER. CDR3 length equals 19 residues. As DNA, the CDR3 is TGCGCCAGCAGCCAAGATTCCACTAGCGTCAATCCCTCCTACAATGAGCAGTTCTTC. It is translated as CASSQDSTSVNPSYNEQFF.

The V and J genes are TRBV27 and TRBJ2-3; 10 positions agree with TRBD2. V shed 3 bases, J shed 5 bases, and the junction held 11 bases outside the gene matches. This CDR3 has 17 residues. Germline lookup yields CDR1 MNHEY and CDR2 SMNVEV (reference sequence). Here the CDR3 reads CASSFHASGRGGDTQYF. Written as DNA, the CDR3 is TGTGCCAGCAGTTTTCACGCTAGCGGGAGAGGTGGAGATACGCAGTATTTT.